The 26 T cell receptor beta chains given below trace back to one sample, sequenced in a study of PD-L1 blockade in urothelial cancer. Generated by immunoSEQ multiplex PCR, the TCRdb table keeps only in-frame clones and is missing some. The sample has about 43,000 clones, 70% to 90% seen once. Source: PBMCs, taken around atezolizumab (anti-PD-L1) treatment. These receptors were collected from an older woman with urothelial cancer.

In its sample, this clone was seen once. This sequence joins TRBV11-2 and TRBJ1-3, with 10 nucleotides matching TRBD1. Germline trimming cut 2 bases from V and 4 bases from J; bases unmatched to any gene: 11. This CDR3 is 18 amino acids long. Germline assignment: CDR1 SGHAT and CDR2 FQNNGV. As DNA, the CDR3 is TGTGCCAGCAGCTTATTTCTTCCGGGACAGGGGCTGGGAAACACCATATATTTT. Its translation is CASSLFLPGQGLGNTIYF.

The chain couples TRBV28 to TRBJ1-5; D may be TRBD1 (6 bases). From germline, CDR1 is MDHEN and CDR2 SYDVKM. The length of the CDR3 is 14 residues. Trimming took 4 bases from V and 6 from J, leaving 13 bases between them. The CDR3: CASSSQGRGQPQHF. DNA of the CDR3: TGTGCCAGCAGTTCGCAGGGGCGAGGTCAGCCCCAGCATTTT.

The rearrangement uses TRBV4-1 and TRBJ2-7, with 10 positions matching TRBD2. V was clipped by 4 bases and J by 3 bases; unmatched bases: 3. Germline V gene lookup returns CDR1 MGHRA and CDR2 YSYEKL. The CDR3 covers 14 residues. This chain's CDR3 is CASSRTSGNYEQYF. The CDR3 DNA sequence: TGCGCCAGCAGCCGGACTAGCGGAAACTACGAGCAGTACTTC.

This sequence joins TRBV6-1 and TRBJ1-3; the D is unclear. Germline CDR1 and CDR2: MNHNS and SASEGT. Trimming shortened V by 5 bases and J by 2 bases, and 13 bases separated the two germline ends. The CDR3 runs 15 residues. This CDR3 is CASSPLRGPGNTIYF. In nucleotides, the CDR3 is TGTGCCAGCAGTCCCCTCCGCGGGCCTGGAAACACCATATATTTT.

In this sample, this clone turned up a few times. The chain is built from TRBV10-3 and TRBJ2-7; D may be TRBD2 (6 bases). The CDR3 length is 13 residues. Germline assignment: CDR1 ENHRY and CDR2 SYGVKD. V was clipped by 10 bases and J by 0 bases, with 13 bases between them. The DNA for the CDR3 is TGTGCCACCGCACGGGGGATCTCCTACGAGCAGTACTTC. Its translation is CATARGISYEQYF.

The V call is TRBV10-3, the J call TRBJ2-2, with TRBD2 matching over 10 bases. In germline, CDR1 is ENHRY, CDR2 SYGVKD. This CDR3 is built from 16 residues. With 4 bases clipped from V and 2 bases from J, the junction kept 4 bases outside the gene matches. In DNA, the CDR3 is TGTGCCATCAGTGTGGCTAGCGGGAGTAACACCGGGGAGCTGTTTTTT. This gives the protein CAISVASGSNTGELFF.

CDR3 nucleotides: TGTGCCAGCAGCTTGTTCGGGACAACTAATGAAAAACTGTTTTTT. Its translation is CASSLFGTTNEKLFF. The chain couples TRBV5-8 to TRBJ1-4; D not resolved. The germline V gene encodes CDR1 SGHTS and CDR2 YDEGEE. The length of the CDR3 is 15 residues. V lost 1 base to trimming and J lost 0 bases, with 7 bases between them.

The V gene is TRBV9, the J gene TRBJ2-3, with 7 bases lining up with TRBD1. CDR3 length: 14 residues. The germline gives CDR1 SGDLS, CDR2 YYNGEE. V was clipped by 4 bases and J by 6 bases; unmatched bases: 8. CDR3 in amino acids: CASSRQGSFDTQYF. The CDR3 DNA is TGTGCCAGCAGCCGACAGGGTTCCTTTGATACGCAGTATTTT. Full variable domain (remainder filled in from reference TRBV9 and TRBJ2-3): DSGVTQTPKHLITATGQRVTLRCSPRSGDLSVYWYQQSLDQGLQFLIQYYNGEERAKGNILERFSAQQFPDLHSELNLSSLELGDSALYFCASSRQGSFDTQYFGPGTRLTVL.

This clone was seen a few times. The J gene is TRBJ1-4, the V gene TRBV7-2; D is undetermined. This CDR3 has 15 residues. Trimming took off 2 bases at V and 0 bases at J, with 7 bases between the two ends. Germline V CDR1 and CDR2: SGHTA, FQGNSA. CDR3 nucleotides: TGTGCCAGCAGCTTATCTGCAGCAACTAATGAAAAACTGTTTTTT. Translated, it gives CASSLSAATNEKLFF.

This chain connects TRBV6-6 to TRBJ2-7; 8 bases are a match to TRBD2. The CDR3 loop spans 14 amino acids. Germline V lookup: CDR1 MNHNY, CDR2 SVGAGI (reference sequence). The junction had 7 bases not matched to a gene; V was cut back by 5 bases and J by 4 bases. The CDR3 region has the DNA TGTGCCAGCAGTCTAAGCGGGGGCTGGTACGAGCAGTACTTC. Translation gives CASSLSGGWYEQYF.

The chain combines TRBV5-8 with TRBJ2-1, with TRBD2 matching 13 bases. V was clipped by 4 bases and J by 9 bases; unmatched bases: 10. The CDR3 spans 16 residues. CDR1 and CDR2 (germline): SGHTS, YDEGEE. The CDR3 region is CASSAPTSGRHFEQFF. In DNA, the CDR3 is TGTGCCAGCAGCGCCCCGACTAGCGGGAGGCATTTTGAGCAGTTCTTC.

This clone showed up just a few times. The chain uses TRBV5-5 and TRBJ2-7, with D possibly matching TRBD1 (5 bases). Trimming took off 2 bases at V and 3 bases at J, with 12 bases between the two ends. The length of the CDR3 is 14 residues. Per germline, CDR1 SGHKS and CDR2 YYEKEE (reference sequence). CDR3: CASSFYDSSYEQYF. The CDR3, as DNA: TGTGCCAGCAGCTTCTATGACAGCAGCTACGAGCAGTACTTC.

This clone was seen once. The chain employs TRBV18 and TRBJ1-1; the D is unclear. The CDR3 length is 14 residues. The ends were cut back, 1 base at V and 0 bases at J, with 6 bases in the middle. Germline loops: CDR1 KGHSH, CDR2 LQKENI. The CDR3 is CASSPRTVNTEAFF. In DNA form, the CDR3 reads TGTGCCAGCTCACCACGTACGGTGAACACTGAAGCTTTCTTT.

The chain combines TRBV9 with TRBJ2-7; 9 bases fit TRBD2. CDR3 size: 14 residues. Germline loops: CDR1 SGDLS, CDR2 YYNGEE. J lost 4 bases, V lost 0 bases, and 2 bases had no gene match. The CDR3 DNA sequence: TGTGCCAGCAGCGTAGGGACTAGCGTTTACGAGCAGTACTTC. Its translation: CASSVGTSVYEQYF. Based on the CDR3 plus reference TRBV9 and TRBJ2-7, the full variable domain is DSGVTQTPKHLITATGQRVTLRCSPRSGDLSVYWYQQSLDQGLQFLIQYYNGEERAKGNILERFSAQQFPDLHSELNLSSLELGDSALYFCASSVGTSVYEQYFGPGTRLTVT.

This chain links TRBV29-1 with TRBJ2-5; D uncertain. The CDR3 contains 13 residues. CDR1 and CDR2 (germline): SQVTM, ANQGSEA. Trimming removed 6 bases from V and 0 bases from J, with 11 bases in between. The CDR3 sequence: CSVRHLYQETQYF. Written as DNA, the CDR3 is TGCAGCGTGCGACACTTGTACCAAGAGACCCAGTACTTC.

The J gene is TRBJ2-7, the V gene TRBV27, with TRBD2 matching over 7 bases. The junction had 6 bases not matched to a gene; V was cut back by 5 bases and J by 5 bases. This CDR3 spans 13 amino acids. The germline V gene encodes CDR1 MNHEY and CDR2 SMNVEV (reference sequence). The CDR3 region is CASSIGLGDEQYF. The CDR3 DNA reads TGTGCCAGCAGTATTGGACTAGGGGACGAGCAGTACTTC.

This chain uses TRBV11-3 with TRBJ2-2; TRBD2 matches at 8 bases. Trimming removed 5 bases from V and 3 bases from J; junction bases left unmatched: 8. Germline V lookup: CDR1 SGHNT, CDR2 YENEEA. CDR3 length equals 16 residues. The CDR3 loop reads CASSLSGGLHTGELFF. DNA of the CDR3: TGTGCCAGCAGCCTCAGCGGGGGCCTACACACCGGGGAGCTGTTTTTT.

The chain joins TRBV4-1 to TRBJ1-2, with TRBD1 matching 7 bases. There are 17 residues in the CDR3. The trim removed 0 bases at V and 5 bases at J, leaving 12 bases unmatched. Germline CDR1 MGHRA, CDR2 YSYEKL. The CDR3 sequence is CASSQDGTTGWDYGYTF. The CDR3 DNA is TGCGCCAGCAGCCAAGACGGGACGACAGGGTGGGATTATGGCTACACCTTC.

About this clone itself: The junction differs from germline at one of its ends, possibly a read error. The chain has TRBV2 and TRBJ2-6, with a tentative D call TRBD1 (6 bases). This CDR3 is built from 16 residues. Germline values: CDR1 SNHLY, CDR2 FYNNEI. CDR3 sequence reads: CASTWTAPSRANVLTF. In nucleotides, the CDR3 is TGTGCCAGCACCTGGACAGCCCCCTCTCGGGCCAACGTCCTGACTTTC.

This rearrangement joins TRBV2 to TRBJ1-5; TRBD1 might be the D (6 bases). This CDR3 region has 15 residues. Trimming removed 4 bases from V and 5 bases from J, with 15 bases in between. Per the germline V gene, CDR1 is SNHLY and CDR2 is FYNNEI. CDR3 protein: CASSVETGSYQPQHF. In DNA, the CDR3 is TGTGCCAGCAGTGTAGAAACAGGGTCGTATCAGCCCCAGCATTTT.

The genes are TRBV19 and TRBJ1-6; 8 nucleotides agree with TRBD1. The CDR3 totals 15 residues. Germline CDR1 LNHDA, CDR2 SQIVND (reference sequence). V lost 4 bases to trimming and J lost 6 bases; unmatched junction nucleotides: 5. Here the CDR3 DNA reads TGTGCCAGTAGTACCCGGACAGGGTCTAATTCACCCCTCCACTTT. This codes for CASSTRTGSNSPLHF.

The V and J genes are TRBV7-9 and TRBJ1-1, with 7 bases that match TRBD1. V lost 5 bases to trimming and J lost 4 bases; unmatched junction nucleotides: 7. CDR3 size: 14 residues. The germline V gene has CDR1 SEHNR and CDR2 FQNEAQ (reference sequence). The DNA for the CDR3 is TGTGCCAGCAGCCGTAATCAGGGGGGCACTGAAGCTTTCTTT. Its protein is CASSRNQGGTEAFF.

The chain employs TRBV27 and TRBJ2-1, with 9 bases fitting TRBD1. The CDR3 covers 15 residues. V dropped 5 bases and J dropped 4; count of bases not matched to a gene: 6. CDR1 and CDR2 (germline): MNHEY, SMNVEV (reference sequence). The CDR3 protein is CASSLPGTGYNEQFF. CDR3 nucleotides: TGTGCCAGCAGTCTTCCCGGGACAGGGTACAATGAGCAGTTCTTC.

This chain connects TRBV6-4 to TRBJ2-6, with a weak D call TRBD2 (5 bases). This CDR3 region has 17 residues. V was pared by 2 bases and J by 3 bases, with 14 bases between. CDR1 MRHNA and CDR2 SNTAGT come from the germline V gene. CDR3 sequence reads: CASSDGSKGGGANVLTF. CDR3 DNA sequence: TGTGCCAGCAGTGACGGGTCCAAAGGAGGTGGGGCCAACGTCCTGACTTTC.

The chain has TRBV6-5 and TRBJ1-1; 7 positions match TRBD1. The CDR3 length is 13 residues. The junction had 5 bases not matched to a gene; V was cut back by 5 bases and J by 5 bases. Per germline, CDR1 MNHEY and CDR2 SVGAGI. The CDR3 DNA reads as TGTGCCAGCAGTGAGACAGGGCGGACTGAAGCTTTCTTT. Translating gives CASSETGRTEAFF.

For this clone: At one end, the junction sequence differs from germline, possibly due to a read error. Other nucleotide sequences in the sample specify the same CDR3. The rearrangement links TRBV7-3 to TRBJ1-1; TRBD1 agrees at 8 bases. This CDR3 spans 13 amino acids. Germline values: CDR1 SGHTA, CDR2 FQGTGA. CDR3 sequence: CASSLGQGTEAFF. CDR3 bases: TGTGCCAGCAGCCTAGGACAGGGAACTGAGGCTTTCTTT.